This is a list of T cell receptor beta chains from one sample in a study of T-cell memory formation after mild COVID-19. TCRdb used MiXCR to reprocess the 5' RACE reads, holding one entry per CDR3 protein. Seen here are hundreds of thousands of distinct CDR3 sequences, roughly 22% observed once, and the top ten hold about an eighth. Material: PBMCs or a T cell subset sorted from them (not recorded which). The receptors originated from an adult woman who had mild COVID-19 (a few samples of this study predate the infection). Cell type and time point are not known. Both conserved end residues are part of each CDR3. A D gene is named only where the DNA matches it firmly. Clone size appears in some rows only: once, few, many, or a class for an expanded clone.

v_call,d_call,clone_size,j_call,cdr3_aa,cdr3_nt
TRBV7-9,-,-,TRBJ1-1,CASSLELGGSEAFF,TGTGCCAGCAGCTTGGAGTTAGGGGGTTCTGAAGCTTTCTTT
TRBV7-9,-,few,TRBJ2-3,CASSLRGQDTQYF,TGTGCCAGCAGCTTGAGGGGTCAGGATACGCAGTATTTT
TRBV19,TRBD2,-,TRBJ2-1,CASSSRPSGGVNEQFF,TGTGCCAGTAGTTCCAGACCTAGCGGGGGTGTCAATGAGCAGTTCTTC
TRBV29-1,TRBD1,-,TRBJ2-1,CSVQGQGAGEQFF,TGCAGCGTTCAGGGACAGGGGGCAGGTGAGCAGTTCTTC
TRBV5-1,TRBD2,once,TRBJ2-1,CASSFTGGYNEQFF,TGCGCCAGCAGCTTCACGGGAGGTTACAATGAGCAGTTCTTC
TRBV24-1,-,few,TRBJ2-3,CATRIGSTDTQYF,TGTGCCACCAGGATCGGTAGCACAGATACGCAGTATTTT
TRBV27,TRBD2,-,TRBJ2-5,CASSGGLAVGETQYF,TGTGCCAGCAGTGGGGGACTAGCAGTAGGGGAGACCCAGTACTTC
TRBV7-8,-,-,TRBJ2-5,CASSLDVGLGEETQYF,TGTGCCAGCAGCTTAGATGTGGGACTGGGGGAAGAGACCCAGTACTTC
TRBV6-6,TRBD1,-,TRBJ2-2,CASRRDRGYYTGELFF,TGTGCCAGCAGAAGGGACAGGGGGTATTACACCGGGGAGCTGTTTTTT
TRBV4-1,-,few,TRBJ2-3,CASSQVGGVGTDTQYF,TGCGCCAGCAGCCAAGTGGGCGGGGTGGGGACAGATACGCAGTATTTT
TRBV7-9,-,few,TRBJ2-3,CASSSWGEADTQYF,TGTGCCAGCAGCTCTTGGGGGGAGGCAGATACGCAGTATTTT
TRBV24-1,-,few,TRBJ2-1,CATTGGTYNEQFF,TGTGCCACCACCGGGGGCACCTACAATGAGCAGTTCTTC
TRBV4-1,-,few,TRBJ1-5,CASSQDQGEYQPQHF,TGCGCCAGCAGCCAAGATCAGGGAGAGTATCAGCCCCAGCATTTT
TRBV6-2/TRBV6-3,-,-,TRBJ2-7,CASEGTEYTYEQYF,TGTGCCAGCGAGGGGACGGAGTACACCTACGAGCAGTACTTC
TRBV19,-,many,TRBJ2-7,CASSIGLTGEQYF,TGTGCCAGTAGTATAGGCCTAACGGGAGAGCAGTACTTC
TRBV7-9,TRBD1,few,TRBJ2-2,CASSLDRGLPGELFF,TGTGCCAGCAGCCTCGACAGGGGCCTTCCCGGGGAGCTGTTTTTT
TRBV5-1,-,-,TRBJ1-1,CASSYRDTEAFF,TGCGCCAGCAGCTACCGGGACACTGAAGCTTTCTTT
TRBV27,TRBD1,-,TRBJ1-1,CASRKTGSRNTEAFF,TGTGCCAGCAGGAAGACAGGGAGCCGGAACACTGAAGCTTTCTTT
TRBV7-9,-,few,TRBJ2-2,CASSPAGIALGTGELFF,TGTGCCAGCAGCCCCGCGGGGATCGCCCTTGGCACCGGGGAGCTGTTTTTT
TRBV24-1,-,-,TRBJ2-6,CATSDLRSGANVLTF,TGTGCCACCAGTGATTTGCGGTCTGGGGCCAACGTCCTGACTTTC
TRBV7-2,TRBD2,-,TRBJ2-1,CASSLELAGARGSYNEQFF,TGTGCCAGCAGCTTAGAACTAGCGGGAGCTCGTGGATCCTACAATGAGCAGTTCTTC
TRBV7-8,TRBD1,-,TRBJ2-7,CASSPRQGLVAEQYF,TGTGCCAGCAGCCCTAGACAGGGTCTTGTCGCCGAGCAGTACTTC
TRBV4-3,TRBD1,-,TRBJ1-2,CASSQDEGQGYGYTF,TGCGCCAGCAGCCAAGATGAAGGACAGGGATATGGCTACACCTTC
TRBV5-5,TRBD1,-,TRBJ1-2,CASSLDRGIYGYTF,TGTGCCAGCAGCTTGGACAGGGGAATATATGGCTACACCTTC
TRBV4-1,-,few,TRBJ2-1,CASSQESTSVIYNEQFF,TGCGCCAGCAGCCAAGAAAGCACCAGTGTAATCTACAATGAGCAGTTCTTC
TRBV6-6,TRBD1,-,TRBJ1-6,CASSPRDRNNSPLHF,TGTGCCAGCAGCCCACGGGACAGAAATAATTCACCCCTCCACTTT
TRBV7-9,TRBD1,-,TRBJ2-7,CASTDRGRNEQYF,TGTGCCAGCACGGACAGGGGAAGGAACGAGCAGTACTTC
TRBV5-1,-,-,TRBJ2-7,CASSGGVNEQYF,TGCGCCAGCAGCGGCGGGGTCAACGAGCAGTACTTC
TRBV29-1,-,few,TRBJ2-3,CSVEGGGQSTDTQYF,TGCAGCGTCGAGGGCGGGGGCCAGAGCACAGATACGCAGTATTTT
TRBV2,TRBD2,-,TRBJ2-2,CASSESAGGPVGELFF,TGTGCCAGCAGTGAATCAGCGGGAGGGCCCGTCGGGGAGCTGTTTTTT
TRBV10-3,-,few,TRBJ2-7,CASATGISYEQYF,TGTGCCAGCGCGACCGGGATTTCCTACGAGCAGTACTTC
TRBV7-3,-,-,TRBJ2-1,CASSLQGGVRNEQFF,TGTGCCAGCAGCTTACAGGGAGGTGTGCGCAATGAGCAGTTCTTC
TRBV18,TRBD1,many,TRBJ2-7,CASSPDRGLVHEQYF,TGTGCCAGCTCACCCGACAGGGGGCTAGTCCACGAGCAGTACTTC
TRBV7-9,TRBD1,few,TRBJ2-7,CASSWPRTGYEQYF,TGTGCCAGCAGCTGGCCCCGGACAGGCTACGAGCAGTACTTC
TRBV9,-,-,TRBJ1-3,CASSDNQGLGNTIYF,TGTGCCAGCAGCGACAATCAGGGTTTGGGAAACACCATATATTTT
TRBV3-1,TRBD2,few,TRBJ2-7,CASSQEHGGDPYEQYF,TGTGCCAGCAGCCAAGAACACGGGGGGGACCCCTACGAGCAGTACTTC
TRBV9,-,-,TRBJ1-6,CASSVAQSPYNSPLHF,TGTGCCAGCAGCGTAGCACAGTCTCCCTATAATTCACCCCTCCACTTT
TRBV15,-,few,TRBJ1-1,CATSTHGATEAFF,TGTGCCACCAGCACCCACGGGGCCACTGAAGCTTTCTTT
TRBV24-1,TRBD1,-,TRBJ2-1,CATSVVGQGNHEQFF,TGTGCCACCAGTGTTGTGGGACAGGGTAATCATGAGCAGTTCTTC
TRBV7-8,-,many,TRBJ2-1,CASSFSGVSYNEQFF,TGTGCCAGCAGCTTCAGTGGGGTTTCGTACAATGAGCAGTTCTTC
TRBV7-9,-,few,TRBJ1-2,CASSSRIEGGYTF,TGTGCCAGCAGCTCTCGTATTGAGGGTGGCTACACCTTC